This T cell receptor beta chain derives from a study of shared clonotypes between healthy human individuals. Study-wide findings and caveats: Clonotype sharing among donors was thought likely to change with sequencing depth.

In the case of this clone: No antigen is known for it.

This CDR3 contains 14 residues. CDR1 and CDR2 (germline): KGHSH, LQKENI. With 3 bases clipped from V and 10 bases from J, the junction kept 3 bases outside the gene matches. Genomic DNA of unsorted samples came from some 90 million PBMCs. The study ran the assay at deep level. Each unsorted PBMC replicate got 300 ng genomic DNA, around 30,000 genomes. Repertoires were generated with immunoSEQ multiplex PCR, while TCRdb's copy carries only in-frame clones and drops some. Among around 500,000 clones listed, more than 65% were seen once. The chain recombines TRBV18 with TRBJ2-1; TRBD2 matches 13 bases. Sequenced sample: PBMCs. The TCR originated in a woman aged 35 to 49 in good health. Some clones in this sample may be carry-over from other donors' samples. CDR3 nucleotides: TGTGCCAGCTCACCCGGGACTAGCGGGGCCGAGCAGTTCTTC. It encodes CASSPGTSGAEQFF.